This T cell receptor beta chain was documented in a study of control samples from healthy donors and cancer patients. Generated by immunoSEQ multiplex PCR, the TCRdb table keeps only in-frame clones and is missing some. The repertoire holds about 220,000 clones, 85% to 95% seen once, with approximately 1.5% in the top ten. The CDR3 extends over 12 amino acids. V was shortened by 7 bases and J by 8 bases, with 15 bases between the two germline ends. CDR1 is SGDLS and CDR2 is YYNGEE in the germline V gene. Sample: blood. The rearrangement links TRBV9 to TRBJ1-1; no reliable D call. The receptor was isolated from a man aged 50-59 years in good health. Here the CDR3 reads CASLGTGKEAFF. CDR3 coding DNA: TGTGCCAGCCTAGGTACGGGTAAGGAAGCTTTCTTT.